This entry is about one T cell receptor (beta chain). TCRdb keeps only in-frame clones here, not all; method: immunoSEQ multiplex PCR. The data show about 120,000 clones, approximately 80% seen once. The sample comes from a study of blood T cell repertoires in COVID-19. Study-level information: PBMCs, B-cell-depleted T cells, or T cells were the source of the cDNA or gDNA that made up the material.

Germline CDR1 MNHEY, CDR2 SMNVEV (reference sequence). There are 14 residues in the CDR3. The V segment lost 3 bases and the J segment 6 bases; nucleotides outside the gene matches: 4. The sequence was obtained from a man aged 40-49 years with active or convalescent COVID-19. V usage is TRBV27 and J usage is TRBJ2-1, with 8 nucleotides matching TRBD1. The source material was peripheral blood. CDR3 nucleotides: TGTGCCAGCAGTTTCGGGGGACAGGTCAATGAGCAGTTCTTC. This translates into CASSFGGQVNEQFF.